The T cell receptor (beta chain) described here comes from a study of siplizumab effects on memory and regulatory T cells. Whole-study findings and limits: Roughly 80-97% of proliferating clones (CD4+ or CD8+) could not be assigned a naive or memory phenotype. Alloreactive sequences that could be traced to unstimulated CD4+ memory cells showed a significant reduction under siplizumab.

A remark on this clone: Its antigen is currently unknown.

Produced via immunoSEQ multiplex PCR; TCRdb's table is partial and in-frame only. The sample gives about 27,000 clones, roughly 88% of which show up once; around 23% is in the top ten. The source is a human donor in good health. Material for sequencing was memory CD4+ T cells sorted from blood.

CDR3 nucleotide sequence: TGCGCCAGCAGCCAAGAACCCCCCGGGGGGCCAAACTCCTACGAGCAGTACTTC. Protein product: CASSQEPPGGPNSYEQYF. This chain links TRBV4-1 with TRBJ2-7, with TRBD2 as a possible D gene (7 bases). V was shortened by 0 bases and J by 0 bases, with 18 bases between the two germline ends. CDR1 is MGHRA and CDR2 is YSYEKL in the germline V gene. The CDR3 is made up of 18 amino acids.